This is a list of T cell receptor beta chains from one sample in a study of cytomegalovirus exposure and HLA in healthy donors. Here immunoSEQ multiplex PCR was the method, and the copy in TCRdb shows in-frame clones only, minus some. The table includes about 140,000 clones, 76% detected once. The sequenced sample consisted of PBMCs. The receptors were sampled from a man aged 18 to 29 in good health and CMV-seronegative. Both conserved end residues are part of each CDR3. The D gene is left open where the match is weak.

TRBJ2-7,-,TRBV27,CASSLSRAEVSYEQYF
TRBJ2-7,-,TRBV29-1,CSASTPSYEQYF
TRBJ1-1,TRBD1,TRBV5-1,CASSRSGGWGSTEAFF
TRBJ1-5,TRBD1,TRBV5-1,CASSTGQGPNQPQHF
TRBJ2-2,TRBD2,TRBV6-5,CASTDSGSGELFF
TRBJ1-2,TRBD1,TRBV5-1,CASSLLGTGVDGYTF
TRBJ1-1,-,TRBV7-8,CASSLAQMNTEAFF
TRBJ1-1,-,TRBV29-1,CSVDTLNTEAFF
TRBJ1-3,-,TRBV14,CASSQDRASSGNTIYF
TRBJ2-5,-,TRBV29-1,CSVARSGETQYF
TRBJ1-5,TRBD1,TRBV7-9,CASSFFGQGALGPQHF
TRBJ2-5,TRBD1,TRBV5-1,CASSSGTAQETQYF
TRBJ2-3,TRBD2,TRBV5-4,CASSLYSGGATDTQYF